Presented here are 29 T cell receptor beta chains from one specimen sequenced in a study of CD4 T cells in relation to SARS-CoV-2 and coronaviruses. Unexposed donor CD4+ T cells date from about 2011-2019, before the COVID-19 pandemic. After about 10 days of culture, CD4+ T cells were isolated. Method: immunoSEQ multiplex PCR; TCRdb's copy keeps in-frame clones and lacks some. The table shows more than 20,000 clones, with 70% to 80% occurring only once. Antigens of these TCRs are unknown. What was sequenced was CD4+ T cells from PBMCs, cultured in vitro. The origin of the receptors is a human donor in good health.

This clone was observed a handful of times. This chain links TRBV28 with TRBJ2-1; no clear D gene. V was trimmed by 5 bases and J by 4 bases, leaving 12 bases between them. CDR3 size: 14 residues. The germline gives CDR1 MDHEN, CDR2 SYDVKM. The CDR3 reads CASSPRDKYNEQFF. CDR3 bases: TGTGCCAGCAGTCCAAGGGATAAGTACAATGAGCAGTTCTTC.

CDR3 sequence (DNA): TGTGCCAGCAGTTACAGGGATTCCACGGGAGAGCAGTACTTC. It translates to CASSYRDSTGEQYF. V usage is TRBV2 and J usage is TRBJ2-7, with TRBD1 as a possible D gene (6 bases). The germline V gene encodes CDR1 SNHLY and CDR2 FYNNEI. Trimming pared 5 bases from V and 7 bases from J, leaving 18 bases between. CDR3 length: 14 residues. Together with reference TRBV2 and TRBJ2-7, the CDR3 gives the full variable domain: EPEVTQTPSHQVTQMGQEVILRCVPISNHLYFYWYRQILGQKVEFLVSFYNNEISEKSEIFDDQFSVERPDGSNFTLKIRSTKLEDSAMYFCASSYRDSTGEQYFGPGTRLTVT.

The rearrangement links TRBV6-5 to TRBJ1-2, with 10 nucleotides matching TRBD1. V was pared by 6 bases and J by 2 bases, with 3 bases of the junction left unmatched. CDR3 length: 14 amino acids. Germline V gives CDR1 MNHEY, CDR2 SVGAGI. CDR3 amino acids: CASRGQGRNYGYTF. The CDR3 DNA reads TGTGCCAGCAGGGGACAGGGGAGAAACTATGGCTACACCTTC.

The chain combines TRBV9 with TRBJ1-1, with D tentatively TRBD1 (5 bases). V lost 0 bases and J 1 base, leaving 19 bases between the germline ends. The germline V gene encodes CDR1 SGDLS and CDR2 YYNGEE. This CDR3 is 18 amino acids long. In DNA, the CDR3 is TGTGCCAGCAGCGTAGGGATAGAGGGGTGGGGATCGAACACTGAAGCTTTCTTT. Translated: CASSVGIEGWGSNTEAFF.

The gene calls are TRBV15 and TRBJ2-5; D is unclear. CDR1 is LNHNV and CDR2 is YYDKDF in the germline V gene (reference sequence). CDR3 length: 15 amino acids. V lost 0 bases and J 1 base, leaving 9 bases between the germline ends. In DNA, the CDR3 is TGTGCCACCAGCAGAGATCCCCAGCCCCAAGAGACCCAGTACTTC. Its protein is CATSRDPQPQETQYF.

J is TRBJ2-7 and V is TRBV25-1, with TRBD2 as a possible D gene (6 bases). The CDR3 consists of 16 residues. Germline V lookup: CDR1 MGHDK, CDR2 SYGVNS. V shed 2 bases and J shed 6 bases, with 20 bases lying between them. CDR3 protein: CASSEPRGGLIAEQYF. The CDR3 DNA is TGTGCCAGCAGTGAACCCCGGGGAGGTTTAATCGCCGAGCAGTACTTC.

V is TRBV27 and J is TRBJ2-5, with D unclear. Germline V CDR1 and CDR2: MNHEY, SMNVEV (reference sequence). The length of the CDR3 is 13 residues. Trimming took off 1 base at V and 5 bases at J, with 8 bases between the two ends. In nucleotides, the CDR3 is TGTGCCAGCAGTTTATATGGGGTGGAGACCCAGTACTTC. Encoded protein: CASSLYGVETQYF.

The chain employs TRBV6-1 and TRBJ2-7; weak D call: TRBD1 (6 bases). V dropped 4 bases and J dropped 0 bases, with 16 bases sitting between them. The CDR3 loop spans 16 amino acids. In germline, CDR1 is MNHNS, CDR2 SASEGT. CDR3 amino acids: CASSVPWAGASYEQYF. The CDR3 region has the DNA TGTGCCAGCAGTGTCCCTTGGGCAGGGGCCTCCTACGAGCAGTACTTC.

The chain carries TRBV19 and TRBJ1-1; no clear D gene. Germline assignment: CDR1 LNHDA and CDR2 SQIVND (reference sequence). The CDR3 runs to 12 residues. Trimming pared 5 bases from V and 5 bases from J, leaving 9 bases between. CDR3 bases: TGTGCCAGTAGTTCCCCAATGACTGAAGCTTTCTTT. Its translation is CASSSPMTEAFF.

V usage is TRBV30 and J usage is TRBJ2-2; the match to TRBD1 covers 12 bases. CDR1 GTSNPN and CDR2 SVGIG come from the germline V gene (reference sequence). This CDR3 has 12 amino acids. CDR3 sequence: CAGTGGIGELFF. CDR3 sequence (DNA): TGTGCAGGGACAGGGGGCATCGGGGAGCTGTTTTTT.

The rearrangement joins TRBV24-1 to TRBJ2-7; 8 nucleotides align to TRBD2. The CDR3 consists of 16 residues. Trimming cost V 4 bases and J 0 bases; bases outside gene matches: 7. The V gene's germline CDR1 is KGHDR and CDR2 SFDVKD. CDR3 amino acids: CATSDSTSASSYEQYF. CDR3 DNA sequence: TGTGCCACCAGTGACTCGACTAGCGCGAGCTCCTACGAGCAGTACTTC.

In its sample, this clone was seen once. The chain links TRBV27 to TRBJ2-1; unclear D gene. The CDR3 spans 15 residues. Germline CDR1 and CDR2: MNHEY and SMNVEV (reference sequence). V was pared by 7 bases and J by 6 bases, with 19 bases between. The CDR3 here is CASILPGSSGNEQFF. The DNA for the CDR3 is TGTGCCAGCATCCTACCGGGTAGTTCTGGCAATGAGCAGTTCTTC.

The V gene is TRBV19, the J gene TRBJ1-4; D gene unclear. CDR3 length: 14 residues. Per the germline V gene, CDR1 is LNHDA and CDR2 is SQIVND (reference sequence). The V end was cut by 6 bases, the J end by 5 bases, with 13 bases between. CDR3 loop: CASSPLDGNEKLFF. CDR3 nucleotides: TGTGCCAGTAGCCCTCTCGACGGGAATGAAAAACTGTTTTTT. The complete variable domain, with remaining parts taken from reference TRBV19 and TRBJ1-4, reads DGGITQSPKYLFRKEGQNVTLSCEQNLNHDAMYWYRQDPGQGLRLIYYSQIVNDFQKGDIAEGYSVSREKKESFPLTVTSAQKNPTAFYLCASSPLDGNEKLFFGSGTQLSVL.

V is TRBV10-3 and J is TRBJ1-2; 12 bases fit TRBD1. Germline trimming cut 7 bases from V and 2 bases from J; bases unmatched to any gene: 8. Germline assignment: CDR1 ENHRY and CDR2 SYGVKD. The CDR3 contains 16 residues. The CDR3 reads CAIKPGTGGQNYGYTF. Written as DNA, the CDR3 is TGTGCCATCAAGCCCGGGACAGGGGGCCAGAACTATGGCTACACCTTC.

The chain has TRBV3-1 (or the pseudogene TRBV3-2) and TRBJ2-1; D not resolved. V was clipped by 1 base and J by 6 bases, with 19 bases between them. The CDR3 sequence is 17 residues long. Germline CDR1 reads LGHDT; CDR2 reads YNNKEL (reference sequence). CDR3 DNA: TGTGCCAGCAGCCAAGTCTACGGTTTTCCTATGGTCAATGAGCAGTTCTTC. Translating gives CASSQVYGFPMVNEQFF.

V and J are TRBV5-8 and TRBJ2-3; 7 nucleotides match TRBD2. The CDR3 totals 16 residues. Trimming cost V 6 bases and J 5 bases; bases outside gene matches: 15. Per germline, CDR1 SGHTS and CDR2 YDEGEE. In nucleotides, the CDR3 is TGTGCCAGCACCTATTGGGGGGGAAGTAGGCAAGATACGCAGTATTTT. It codes for CASTYWGGSRQDTQYF. The entire variable domain, with the rest obtained from reference TRBV5-8 and TRBJ2-3, is as follows: EAGVTQSPTHLIKTRGQQATLRCSPISGHTSVYWYQQALGLGLQFLLWYDEGEERNRGNFPPRFSGRQFPNYSSELNVNALELEDSALYLCASTYWGGSRQDTQYFGPGTRLTVL.

This clone was counted between two and nine times. The J gene is TRBJ1-6, the V gene TRBV28, with D uncertain. The CDR3 length is 12 residues. The germline CDR1 and CDR2 sequences are MDHEN and SYDVKM. V lost 6 bases to trimming and J lost 9 bases, with 9 bases between them. This CDR3 reads CASRFDSSPLHF. The CDR3 bases are TGTGCCAGCAGGTTCGATAGTTCACCCCTCCACTTT.

Comment on this clone: Additional DNA sequences in this sample encode the identical CDR3. V and J are TRBV18 and TRBJ2-7; 7 bases align to TRBD1. The V segment lost 6 bases and the J segment 0 bases; nucleotides outside the gene matches: 2. Germline V gene data show CDR1 as KGHSH and CDR2 as LQKENI. CDR3 length: 13 amino acids. Here the CDR3 reads CASSPGGSYEQYF. CDR3 nucleotide sequence: TGTGCCAGCTCTCCAGGGGGCTCCTACGAGCAGTACTTC.

The count of this clone is one. This sequence joins TRBV10-3 and TRBJ1-3; a possible D gene is TRBD1 (5 bases). The CDR3 is 13 amino acids. V was shortened by 3 bases and J by 8 bases, with 11 bases between the two germline ends. Germline-derived CDR1 and CDR2 are ENHRY and SYGVKD. The CDR3 sequence: CAISDRVIDTIYF. The DNA for the CDR3 is TGTGCCATCAGTGACAGGGTCATAGACACCATATATTTT.

V gene TRBV7-3 combines with J gene TRBJ2-5; no clear D gene. The CDR3 is made up of 16 amino acids. Germline-derived CDR1 and CDR2 are SGHTA and FQGTGA. With 5 bases removed from V and 4 bases from J, the gap between germline ends came to 20 bases. CDR3 sequence reads: CASSRDGASPGETQYF. DNA for the CDR3: TGTGCCAGCAGCAGAGACGGTGCCAGCCCGGGAGAGACCCAGTACTTC.

The rearrangement joins TRBV3-1 (or the pseudogene TRBV3-2) to TRBJ1-4, with D perhaps matching TRBD1 (5 bases). This CDR3 spans 14 amino acids. V lost 4 bases and J 3 bases, leaving 9 bases between the germline ends. Germline V CDR1 and CDR2: LGHDT, YNNKEL (reference sequence). The CDR3 reads CASSRRAANEKLFF. CDR3 nucleotide sequence: TGTGCCAGCAGCCGCAGGGCTGCTAATGAAAAACTGTTTTTT.

The chain joins TRBV19 to TRBJ2-3, with TRBD1 as a possible D gene (8 bases). CDR1 LNHDA and CDR2 SQIVND come from the germline V gene (reference sequence). V lost 5 bases to trimming and J lost 0 bases, with 15 bases between them. CDR3 length equals 16 residues. The CDR3 bases are TGTGCCAGTAGTGACAGGGGCGGGAGAAGCACAGATACGCAGTATTTT. Translated: CASSDRGGRSTDTQYF.

The chain uses TRBV3-1 (or the pseudogene TRBV3-2) and TRBJ2-7, with 11 bases fitting TRBD2. Germline V gene sequence: CDR1 LGHDT, CDR2 YNNKEL (reference sequence). The V segment lost 0 bases and the J segment 3 bases; nucleotides outside the gene matches: 10. The CDR3 runs to 18 residues. Here the CDR3 DNA reads TGTGCCAGCAGCCAAGAATGGATGACTAGCGGGGACCTCTACGAGCAGTACTTC. It encodes CASSQEWMTSGDLYEQYF.

The V and J genes are TRBV7-2 and TRBJ2-7; TRBD1 matches at 7 bases. The CDR3 covers 15 residues. CDR1 SGHTA and CDR2 FQGNSA come from the germline V gene. V gave up 4 bases and J gave up 4 bases; unmatched junction bases: 10. The CDR3 DNA sequence: TGTGCCAGCAGCTCCACGACAGGGCTTGAATACGAGCAGTACTTC. Protein product: CASSSTTGLEYEQYF.

The rearrangement links TRBV15 to TRBJ1-2; 8 bases fit TRBD1. Germline values: CDR1 LNHNV, CDR2 YYDKDF (reference sequence). V trimming: 5 bases; J trimming: 1 base; junction bases outside the gene matches: 27. The CDR3 spans 22 residues. CDR3 in DNA: TGTGCCACCAGCGGTATCGTAATAGACAGGGGACTACCTCCCCTCTTTAACTATGGCTACACCTTC. Its protein is CATSGIVIDRGLPPLFNYGYTF.

This rearrangement joins TRBV21-1 to TRBJ2-7; the table's D call TRBD1 went unverified against the DNA. TRBV21-1 is termed a pseudogene. This CDR3 has 13 amino acids. This chain's CDR3 is CASNTGESYEQYF. The CDR3 DNA reads TGTGCCAGCAATACAGGGGAGTCCTACGAGCAGTACTTC.

This clone was found once. V and J are TRBV5-1 and TRBJ2-5; the D is unclear. The germline V gene has CDR1 SGHRS and CDR2 YFSETQ. Deletions cut 2 bases from V and 4 bases from J, with 3 bases between. The CDR3 spans 11 residues. The CDR3 region is CASSLRETQYF. CDR3 DNA sequence: TGCGCCAGCAGCTTACGAGAGACCCAGTACTTC.

V is TRBV25-1 and J is TRBJ2-3; 13 bases align to TRBD2. This CDR3 spans 15 amino acids. The junction had 2 bases not matched to a gene; V was cut back by 4 bases and J by 4 bases. CDR1 and CDR2 from the germline V gene are MGHDK and SYGVNS. The CDR3 sequence is CASSGTSGRADTQYF. The CDR3, as DNA: TGTGCCAGCAGTGGGACTAGCGGGAGAGCAGATACGCAGTATTTT.

This clone appeared once. No DNA is shown, since the ends of the CDR3 on it are uncertain; the CDR3 is the one TCRdb lists. The rearrangement uses TRBV21-1 and TRBJ2-7; the D segment call TRBD2 is taken from the table without a DNA check. TRBV21-1 is described as a pseudogene. The CDR3 length equals 14 residues, ends included. The CDR3: CASFGEGSSYEQYF.